These 32 T cell receptor beta chains came from one sample sequenced in a study of shared clonotypes between healthy human individuals. Produced via immunoSEQ multiplex PCR; TCRdb's table is partial and in-frame only. Of approximately 1.5 million clones listed, nearly 99% were seen once; the top ten hold approximately 0.44%. Sequenced input: naive CD4+ T cells sorted from blood. This sample's subset: CD45RA+ positively selected. Source of these receptors: a man under 40 in good health.

The genes are TRBV16 and TRBJ2-1, with D unresolved. The CDR3 is made up of 13 amino acids. V lost 2 bases and J 9 bases, leaving 11 bases between the germline ends. Germline V lookup: CDR1 KGHSY, CDR2 FQNENV. The DNA for the CDR3 is TGTGCCAGCAGCCAAGTTGGGTGGACTGAGCAGTTCTTC. This translates into CASSQVGWTEQFF.

The chain joins TRBV2 to TRBJ1-3, with 10 bases fitting TRBD1. CDR1 is SNHLY and CDR2 is FYNNEI in the germline V gene. V lost 10 bases and J lost 0; bases outside the gene matches: 18. The CDR3 consists of 19 residues. This chain's CDR3 is CATETRDRGLYSSGNTIYF. CDR3 sequence (DNA): TGTGCCACCGAGACCCGGGACAGGGGATTATATAGCTCTGGAAACACCATATATTTT.

The rearrangement joins TRBV6-6 to TRBJ2-4, with D hard to call. V gave up 4 bases and J gave up 0 bases, with 4 bases separating them. The CDR3 runs to 13 residues. Germline CDR1 reads MNHNY; CDR2 reads SVGAGI (reference sequence). CDR3 sequence (DNA): TGTGCCAGCAGTTCAGTAGCCAAAAACATTCAGTACTTC. Its translation is CASSSVAKNIQYF.

J is TRBJ2-5 and V is TRBV19; 7 positions match TRBD1. Germline V gives CDR1 LNHDA, CDR2 SQIVND (reference sequence). The CDR3 is 11 amino acids. The V gene end was trimmed by 7 bases and the J gene end by 5 bases; junction bases not matched to a gene: 1. The CDR3, as DNA: TGTGCCAGTACGGACAGGGAGACCCAGTACTTC. This codes for CASTDRETQYF.

The chain couples TRBV7-7 to TRBJ2-5; 7 nucleotides align to TRBD2. The V gene end was trimmed by 5 bases and the J gene end by 5 bases; junction bases not matched to a gene: 8. Looked up from germline, CDR1 is SSHAT and CDR2 is FNYEAQ (reference sequence). The CDR3 sequence is 14 residues long. Written as DNA, the CDR3 is TGTGCCAGCAGCACGAGCGGGGCGGGCGAGACCCAGTACTTC. Protein sequence: CASSTSGAGETQYF.

Points on this clone: The same CDR3 can be traced to other DNA sequences in this sample. The chain uses TRBV6-5 and TRBJ2-1; possible D gene TRBD2, 5 bases. The CDR3 covers 14 residues. Germline CDR1 reads MNHEY; CDR2 reads SVGAGI. With 0 bases removed from V and 2 bases from J, the gap between germline ends came to 5 bases. This CDR3 is CASSYSRAYNEQFF. The CDR3 DNA reads TGTGCCAGCAGTTACTCGAGGGCCTACAATGAGCAGTTCTTC.

Written as DNA, the CDR3 is TGTGCCAGCAGCTCTCAGGGTGAAGCTTTCTTT. It specifies CASSSQGEAFF. The J gene is TRBJ1-1, the V gene TRBV5-5, with D possibly being TRBD1 (5 bases). The CDR3 runs to 11 residues. Germline V gives CDR1 SGHKS, CDR2 YYEKEE (reference sequence). The V and J ends lost 3 bases and 7 bases respectively, with 7 bases between them.

The V gene is TRBV10-3, the J gene TRBJ2-7, with TRBD2 matching 12 bases. After removal of 7 bases from V and 2 bases from J, the junction contained 6 bases not matched to a gene. The CDR3 length is 15 residues. The germline CDR1 and CDR2 sequences are ENHRY and SYGVKD. This CDR3 reads CAITTGLAGPYEQYF. In DNA, the CDR3 is TGTGCCATCACTACCGGACTAGCGGGGCCCTACGAGCAGTACTTC.

The rearrangement links TRBV5-4 to TRBJ2-7; D is possibly TRBD2 (5 bases). The V gene lost 0 bases and the J gene lost 4 bases, with 11 bases spanning the gap. CDR1 and CDR2 from the germline V gene are SGHNT and YYREEE (reference sequence). This CDR3 region has 14 residues. CDR3 region: CASSLARGKYEQYF. Written as DNA, the CDR3 is TGTGCCAGCAGCTTGGCACGGGGAAAGTACGAGCAGTACTTC.

V usage is TRBV29-1 and J usage is TRBJ2-5; 9 positions match TRBD1. J lost 5 bases, V lost 2 bases, and 6 bases had no gene match. This CDR3 has 14 amino acids. The germline gives CDR1 SQVTM, CDR2 ANQGSEA. DNA for the CDR3: TGCAGCGTTGAAAGGACAGGGGTTCACGAGACCCAGTACTTC. Encoded protein: CSVERTGVHETQYF.

The V gene is TRBV28, the J gene TRBJ1-3; no clear D. This CDR3 is 15 amino acids long. Germline-derived CDR1 and CDR2 are MDHEN and SYDVKM. Trimming cost V 4 bases and J 3 bases, with 13 bases left between them. CDR3 sequence (DNA): TGTGCCAGCAGTTCAACCCACACTCTTGGAAACACCATATATTTT. Translating gives CASSSTHTLGNTIYF.

The CDR3 nucleotides read TGTGCCAGCATCCTGATGACTAGCGGGGGCGAGCAGTACTTC. It specifies CASILMTSGGEQYF. This chain connects TRBV7-2 to TRBJ2-7; the match to TRBD2 covers 12 bases. The CDR3 extends over 14 amino acids. Unmatched junction bases numbered 7, after V lost 7 bases and J lost 6 bases. Germline assignment: CDR1 SGHTA and CDR2 FQGNSA.

The genes are TRBV19 and TRBJ2-3; 10 nucleotides match TRBD2. V shed 1 base and J 2 bases; nucleotides not matched to a gene: 6. Germline CDR1 and CDR2: LNHDA and SQIVND (reference sequence). The CDR3 runs to 17 residues. CDR3 sequence: CASSIGPAGGFTDTQYF. The CDR3 DNA reads TGTGCCAGTAGTATAGGCCCAGCGGGAGGGTTCACAGATACGCAGTATTTT. The whole variable domain, filled in from reference TRBV19 and TRBJ2-3, reads DGGITQSPKYLFRKEGQNVTLSCEQNLNHDAMYWYRQDPGQGLRLIYYSQIVNDFQKGDIAEGYSVSREKKESFPLTVTSAQKNPTAFYLCASSIGPAGGFTDTQYFGPGTRLTVL.

The CDR3 protein is CAISEQMNTEAFF. As DNA, the CDR3 is TGTGCCATCAGTGAACAAATGAACACTGAAGCTTTCTTT. This sequence joins TRBV10-3 and TRBJ1-1; D is uncertain. The V gene's germline CDR1 is ENHRY and CDR2 SYGVKD. The CDR3 has 13 residues. The V and J ends lost 3 bases and 0 bases respectively, with 5 bases between them.

The J gene is TRBJ1-5, the V gene TRBV7-2; a possible D gene is TRBD1 (6 bases). V dropped 1 base and J dropped 6 bases, with 13 bases sitting between them. CDR3 length equals 15 residues. Germline-derived CDR1 and CDR2 are SGHTA and FQGNSA. CDR3 in DNA: TGTGCCAGCAGCTTAGGGCGGGGGGCCGGTCAGCCCCAGCATTTT. It specifies CASSLGRGAGQPQHF.

The V gene is TRBV7-2, the J gene TRBJ2-7; no clear D. The CDR3 runs 12 residues. Looked up from germline, CDR1 is SGHTA and CDR2 is FQGNSA. Trimming stripped 5 bases from V and 0 bases from J, with 5 bases between. The CDR3 DNA follows: TGTGCCAGCAGCCTCATCTCCTACGAGCAGTACTTC. Protein sequence: CASSLISYEQYF.

The chain employs TRBV5-6 and TRBJ2-1; D remains unclear. The CDR3 has 17 amino acids. CDR1 and CDR2 (germline): SGHDT, YYEEEE. V was pared by 4 bases and J by 0 bases, with 17 bases between. The CDR3 region is CASSQERWLSSYNEQFF. In nucleotides, the CDR3 is TGTGCCAGCAGCCAAGAAAGGTGGCTAAGCTCCTACAATGAGCAGTTCTTC.

The chain employs TRBV4-2 and TRBJ2-1; TRBD2 aligns across 8 bases. The CDR3 is 16 residues long. Germline loops: CDR1 LGHNA, CDR2 YNFKEQ. V lost 2 bases to trimming and J lost 2 bases; unmatched junction nucleotides: 5. The CDR3 nucleotides are TGTGCCAGCAGCCAACCAGCGGGAGCAACCTACAATGAGCAGTTCTTC. Its protein product is CASSQPAGATYNEQFF.

The chain recombines TRBV18 with TRBJ1-1; D might be TRBD1 (5 bases). Germline CDR1 KGHSH, CDR2 LQKENI. V was trimmed by 3 bases and J by 1 base, leaving 12 bases between them. The CDR3 sequence is 15 residues long. The CDR3 DNA sequence: TGTGCCAGCTCACCGAACCGGGGGGAGAACACTGAAGCTTTCTTT. Translation gives CASSPNRGENTEAFF.

The gene calls are TRBV5-1 and TRBJ2-1; no clear D gene. The CDR3 is 14 residues long. CDR1 is SGHRS and CDR2 is YFSETQ in the germline V gene. Trimming removed 0 bases at V and 3 bases at J, with 7 bases between. CDR3 residues: CASSLASNYNEQFF. CDR3 coding DNA: TGCGCCAGCAGCTTGGCCTCCAACTACAATGAGCAGTTCTTC.

V gene TRBV18 combines with J gene TRBJ2-7; TRBD2 agrees at 9 bases. The V gene end was trimmed by 2 bases and the J gene end by 2 bases; junction bases not matched to a gene: 4. CDR1 and CDR2 (germline): KGHSH, LQKENI. This CDR3 has 15 residues. The CDR3 DNA reads TGTGCCAGCTCACCAGTAGCTAGCGGGACCTACGAGCAGTACTTC. The encoded protein is CASSPVASGTYEQYF.

V and J are TRBV28 and TRBJ2-5; weak D call: TRBD1 (6 bases). Germline loops: CDR1 MDHEN, CDR2 SYDVKM. The CDR3 spans 16 residues. The V and J ends lost 6 bases and 7 bases respectively, with 24 bases between them. The CDR3 loop is CASSPGAAEKVRTQYF. CDR3 sequence (DNA): TGTGCCAGCAGCCCAGGGGCAGCGGAGAAAGTAAGGACCCAGTACTTC. Based on the CDR3 plus reference TRBV28 and TRBJ2-5, the full variable domain is DVKVTQSSRYLVKRTGEKVFLECVQDMDHENMFWYRQDPGLGLRLIYFSYDVKMKEKGDIPEGYSVSREKKERFSLILESASTNQTSMYLCASSPGAAEKVRTQYFGPGTRLLVL.

The chain carries TRBV7-2 and TRBJ2-7, with D maybe TRBD1 (6 bases). This CDR3 is 14 amino acids long. The V gene lost 2 bases and the J gene lost 6 bases, with 14 bases spanning the gap. Germline lookup yields CDR1 SGHTA and CDR2 FQGNSA. CDR3: CASSLQGRLFEQYF. CDR3 DNA: TGTGCCAGCAGCTTACAGGGGCGCCTCTTCGAGCAGTACTTC.

The chain uses TRBV11-2 and TRBJ2-3, with unresolved D. Between the trimmed V and J ends, which lost 3 bases and 4 bases, there was a span of 11 bases. CDR1 is SGHAT, CDR2 FQNNGV, per germline. The CDR3 sequence is 14 residues long. The CDR3 loop is CASSLPNFSDTQYF. The DNA of the CDR3 is TGTGCCAGCAGCTTGCCCAACTTCTCAGATACGCAGTATTTT.

The V and J genes are TRBV5-4 and TRBJ2-3; 7 nucleotides match TRBD2. J was trimmed by 1 base and V by 2 bases; bases with no gene match: 1. The CDR3 is made up of 14 amino acids. Germline CDR1 and CDR2: SGHNT and YYREEE (reference sequence). In DNA, the CDR3 is TGTGCCAGCAGCTTACGGGGGGGCACAGATACGCAGTATTTT. Encoded protein: CASSLRGGTDTQYF.

The chain combines TRBV19 with TRBJ1-2, with D perhaps TRBD1 (6 bases). The CDR3 loop spans 13 amino acids. V dropped 11 bases and J dropped 4 bases, with 17 bases sitting between them. Germline-derived CDR1 and CDR2 are LNHDA and SQIVND (reference sequence). The CDR3 spells CASRGRGGYGYTF. The CDR3 nucleotides are TGTGCCTCTAGGGGCCGAGGGGGCTATGGCTACACCTTC. The variable domain in full, with the rest retrieved from reference TRBV19 and TRBJ1-2, is DGGITQSPKYLFRKEGQNVTLSCEQNLNHDAMYWYRQDPGQGLRLIYYSQIVNDFQKGDIAEGYSVSREKKESFPLTVTSAQKNPTAFYLCASRGRGGYGYTFGSGTRLTVV.

This clone has a single count. Here the CDR3 reads CASSLETGLSGYEQYF. The CDR3 bases are TGTGCCAGCAGCTTAGAAACGGGACTATCAGGCTACGAGCAGTACTTC. V is TRBV11-3 and J is TRBJ2-7; 7 positions agree with TRBD2. J lost 3 bases, V lost 0 bases, and 8 bases had no gene match. The germline V gene has CDR1 SGHNT and CDR2 YENEEA. This CDR3 spans 16 amino acids.

About this clone: The sample carries other DNA sequences with the same CDR3. This sequence joins TRBV18 and TRBJ1-1; D is ambiguous. Germline V gene data show CDR1 as KGHSH and CDR2 as LQKENI. Trimming took 3 bases from V and 3 from J, leaving 8 bases between them. The CDR3 covers 13 residues. This chain's CDR3 is CASSPKGDTEAFF. For the CDR3, the DNA is TGTGCCAGCTCACCGAAGGGAGACACTGAAGCTTTCTTT.

This clone was detected once. The V gene is TRBV4-1, the J gene TRBJ2-7; D might be TRBD1 (6 bases). Germline assignment: CDR1 MGHRA and CDR2 YSYEKL. The CDR3 has 16 residues. V was trimmed by 1 base and J by 0 bases, leaving 13 bases between them. The CDR3, as DNA: TGCGCCAGCAGCCAAGGGGCTGGACAGCTCTCCTACGAGCAGTACTTC. It codes for CASSQGAGQLSYEQYF.

Points on this clone: In the same sample, other DNA sequences code for this CDR3. The rearrangement joins TRBV9 to TRBJ2-7; 8 nucleotides match TRBD1. Germline lookup yields CDR1 SGDLS and CDR2 YYNGEE. The CDR3 spans 14 residues. J lost 4 bases, V lost 0 bases, and 3 bases had no gene match. CDR3 coding DNA: TGTGCCAGCAGCGTAGGTCAGGGGGCATACGAGCAGTACTTC. Translating it yields CASSVGQGAYEQYF.

J is TRBJ2-1 and V is TRBV6-1, with 9 positions matching TRBD2. The CDR3 consists of 15 residues. Unmatched junction bases numbered 4, after V lost 0 bases and J lost 7 bases. Germline-derived CDR1 and CDR2 are MNHNS and SASEGT. The CDR3 sequence: CASSEARLAGNEQFF. Here the CDR3 DNA reads TGTGCCAGCAGTGAAGCGCGGCTAGCGGGGAATGAGCAGTTCTTC.

The CDR3 nucleotides read TGTGCCAGCAGTACATGGACCCGGAAGGGTGAAAAACTGTTTTTT. Its protein product is CASSTWTRKGEKLFF. The rearrangement joins TRBV28 to TRBJ1-4, with no clear D. V was cut by 5 bases and J by 7 bases, with 17 bases left in between. Germline CDR1 is MDHEN and CDR2 is SYDVKM. This CDR3 spans 15 amino acids.